These 32 T cell receptor beta chains came from one sample sequenced in a study of spatial heterogeneity in lung cancer. TCRdb re-called the 5' RACE reads with MiXCR, one entry per CDR3 protein. The data contain 110,000 or so distinct CDR3 sequences, roughly a tenth of them singletons. Time point indicated: blood at routine non-recurrence follow-up after resection. Here the sequenced sample was PBMCs, taken at follow-up. These receptors all stem from a female donor with early-stage non-small cell lung cancer.

By proportion, this clonotype is large. V gene TRBV2 combines with J gene TRBJ2-5; TRBD1 or TRBD2 may be the D gene (5 bases each). V was cut by 3 bases and J by 7 bases, with 15 bases left in between. The CDR3 contains 14 residues. CDR1 is SNHLY and CDR2 is FYNNEI in the germline V gene. The CDR3 coding sequence is TGTGCCAGCAGTGATACGGGGCAGGGCGGGACCCAGTACTTC. Its translation: CASSDTGQGGTQYF.

The V gene is TRBV10-3, the J gene TRBJ2-3; no clear D. In germline, CDR1 is ENHRY, CDR2 SYGVKD. The CDR3 loop spans 14 amino acids. V dropped 3 bases and J dropped 1 base, with 8 bases sitting between them. CDR3 nucleotides: TGTGCCATCAGTGATGGTTTTGGCACAGATACGCAGTATTTT. It translates to CAISDGFGTDTQYF.

This clonotype showed up many times. The chain is built from TRBV30 and TRBJ1-5; tentatively, D is TRBD1 (5 bases). CDR3 length: 14 residues. Germline V gene sequence: CDR1 GTSNPN, CDR2 SVGIG (reference sequence). Trimming took off 0 bases at V and 0 bases at J, with 6 bases between the two ends. The CDR3 DNA follows: TGTGCCTGGAGTGTAGGGGCTAGCAATCAGCCCCAGCATTTT. Its protein is CAWSVGASNQPQHF.

This clonotype appeared many times. The rearrangement joins TRBV10-3 to TRBJ1-5, with a possible D match to TRBD1 (5 bases). CDR3 length: 16 amino acids. Germline V lookup: CDR1 ENHRY, CDR2 SYGVKD. V lost 0 bases and J lost 6, with 15 bases in between. CDR3 nucleotide sequence: TGTGCCATCAGTGAGTCGGGAGGGGCGGTTGGTCAGCCCCAGCATTTT. This gives the protein CAISESGGAVGQPQHF.

The chain joins TRBV4-2 to TRBJ2-3, with D unresolved. The CDR3 extends over 15 amino acids. Germline V gene lookup returns CDR1 LGHNA and CDR2 YNFKEQ. The V end lost 0 bases, the J end lost 5 bases, and 12 bases lay between the germline ends. The CDR3 DNA is TGTGCCAGCAGCCAAGAGACGGAAGGCTTAGATACGCAGTATTTT. Its translation is CASSQETEGLDTQYF.

This clonotype was picked up a small number of times. This sequence joins TRBV24-1 and TRBJ1-1, with TRBD1 as a possible D gene (6 bases). Trimming removed 4 bases at V and 3 bases at J, with 8 bases between. Germline CDR1 is KGHDR and CDR2 is SFDVKD. CDR3 length equals 13 residues. The CDR3 spells CATSDYRDTEAFF. The CDR3 bases are TGTGCCACCAGTGACTACAGGGACACTGAAGCTTTCTTT.

This clonotype has at least ten counts. The J gene is TRBJ2-7, the V gene TRBV15; 9 bases agree with TRBD2. In germline, CDR1 is LNHNV, CDR2 YYDKDF (reference sequence). The J segment lost 3 bases and the V segment lost 0 bases, leaving 3 bases of the junction unmatched. The CDR3 loop spans 15 amino acids. The CDR3 loop reads CATSRDLAGVYEQYF. The CDR3 nucleotides are TGTGCCACCAGCAGAGATTTAGCGGGAGTCTACGAGCAGTACTTC. Using reference TRBV15 and TRBJ2-7 for the parts outside the CDR3, the full variable domain is DAMVIQNPRYQVTQFGKPVTLSCSQTLNHNVMYWYQQKSSQAPKLLFHYYDKDFNNEADTPDNFQSRRPNTSFCFLDIRSPGLGDTAMYLCATSRDLAGVYEQYFGPGTRLTVT.

The rearrangement links TRBV7-2 to TRBJ1-5; D ambiguous. CDR3 length equals 13 residues. Trimming took off 4 bases at V and 7 bases at J, with 11 bases between the two ends. Germline CDR1 and CDR2: SGHTA and FQGNSA. CDR3 nucleotides: TGTGCCAGCAGCTATACAGCGCGCCAGCCCCAGCATTTT. Protein: CASSYTARQPQHF.

The chain recombines TRBV5-1 with TRBJ2-2; D unresolved. CDR1 is SGHRS, CDR2 YFSETQ, per germline. V lost 3 bases and J 1 base, leaving 16 bases between the germline ends. The CDR3 runs to 17 residues. In DNA form, the CDR3 reads TGCGCCAGCAGCTCCAAAAAACTAACTCGGAACACCGGGGAGCTGTTTTTT. Protein: CASSSKKLTRNTGELFF.

This chain uses TRBV5-6 with TRBJ1-4; D is possibly TRBD1 (6 bases). Trimming removed 4 bases from V and 5 bases from J, with 18 bases in between. Germline-derived CDR1 and CDR2 are SGHDT and YYEEEE. The CDR3 consists of 16 residues. The CDR3, as DNA: TGTGCCAGCAGCCGTTATATGACAGGAGAAAATGAAAAACTGTTTTTT. This encodes CASSRYMTGENEKLFF.

The chain carries TRBV5-1 and TRBJ2-7; possibly TRBD2 for D (5 bases). CDR1 and CDR2 (germline): SGHRS, YFSETQ. The CDR3 sequence is 13 residues long. V was cut by 0 bases and J by 6 bases, with 10 bases left in between. This CDR3 is CASSLGGNGEQYF. The CDR3 DNA reads TGCGCCAGCAGCTTGGGAGGGAACGGCGAGCAGTACTTC.

The V call is TRBV5-8, the J call TRBJ2-7, with D perhaps matching TRBD1 (5 bases). CDR1 and CDR2 (germline): SGHTS, YDEGEE. The CDR3 has 15 residues. V was pared by 1 base and J by 5 bases, with 16 bases between. CDR3 DNA sequence: TGTGCCAGCAGCTTGATTCAGGGTGCGGCCCACGAGCAGTACTTC. Encoded protein: CASSLIQGAAHEQYF.

CDR3: CASSTSSGTDTQYF. The CDR3 DNA reads TGTGCCAGCAGCACCTCAAGTGGCACAGATACGCAGTATTTT. The chain recombines TRBV6-6 with TRBJ2-3; D uncertain. The CDR3 is 14 amino acids. V was clipped by 6 bases and J by 1 base, with 11 bases between them. Germline CDR1 MNHNY, CDR2 SVGAGI (reference sequence).

Only a few counts were recorded for this clonotype. V is TRBV29-1 and J is TRBJ1-4, with no clear D. CDR1 and CDR2 from the germline V gene are SQVTM and ANQGSEA. The CDR3 extends over 13 amino acids. V was trimmed by 6 bases and J by 8 bases, leaving 16 bases between them. The CDR3 spells CSVRTSRGEKLFF. The CDR3 DNA follows: TGCAGCGTCCGGACCTCCCGAGGGGAAAAACTGTTTTTT. The variable domain in full, with the rest retrieved from reference TRBV29-1 and TRBJ1-4, is SAVISQKPSRDICQRGTSLTIQCQVDSQVTMMFWYRQQPGQSLTLIATANQGSEATYESGFVIDKFPISRPNLTFSTLTVSNMSPEDSSIYLCSVRTSRGEKLFFGSGTQLSVL.

There are a few counts of this clonotype. The chain joins TRBV5-1 to TRBJ2-3, with 9 bases aligning to TRBD1. This CDR3 is built from 15 residues. Germline CDR1 SGHRS, CDR2 YFSETQ. With 3 bases clipped from V and 6 bases from J, the junction kept 8 bases outside the gene matches. CDR3 residues: CASSYRDRDVDTQYF. CDR3 nucleotides: TGCGCCAGCAGCTACCGGGACAGGGATGTCGATACGCAGTATTTT.

Details on this clonotype: An end of the junction differs from the germline gene, which may be a read error. The gene calls are TRBV15 and TRBJ1-1; D uncertain. Per germline, CDR1 LNHNV and CDR2 YYDKDF (reference sequence). The CDR3 runs 14 residues. The CDR3 protein is CVTSRDPTNTEAFF. The DNA of the CDR3 is TGTGTCACCAGCAGAGATCCAACGAACACTGAAGCTTTCTTT.

The chain employs TRBV7-2 and TRBJ2-1, with D perhaps TRBD1 (5 bases). The CDR3 runs 15 residues. CDR1 is SGHTA, CDR2 FQGNSA, per germline. Trimming stripped 2 bases from V and 6 bases from J, with 14 bases between. CDR3 coding DNA: TGTGCCAGCAGCTTAATGTCAGGGCCTTCCAATGAGCAGTTCTTC. Protein: CASSLMSGPSNEQFF.

This clonotype has a handful of counts. The CDR3: CASSSRTGGETQYF. CDR3 nucleotide sequence: TGTGCCAGCAGCTCCCGAACAGGGGGAGAGACCCAGTACTTC. The V call is TRBV11-1, the J call TRBJ2-5, with TRBD1 identical over 8 bases. V gave up 4 bases and J gave up 4 bases; unmatched junction bases: 5. CDR3 size: 14 residues. CDR1 is SGHAT and CDR2 is FQDESV in the germline V gene (reference sequence).

This clonotype was detected a few times. The genes are TRBV28 and TRBJ1-4, with TRBD1 as a possible D gene (6 bases). V was pared by 5 bases and J by 7 bases, with 17 bases between. This CDR3 is 15 amino acids long. Germline V lookup: CDR1 MDHEN, CDR2 SYDVKM. The CDR3 sequence: CASSGQGPLGEKLFF. DNA for the CDR3: TGTGCCAGCAGTGGGCAGGGGCCCCTGGGTGAAAAACTGTTTTTT.

CDR3: CASRFGPNGGTGELFF. In DNA form, the CDR3 reads TGTGCCAGCAGGTTTGGACCAAACGGGGGCACCGGGGAGCTGTTTTTT. This chain joins TRBV5-5 and TRBJ2-2, with D tentatively TRBD2 (6 bases). This CDR3 spans 16 amino acids. V shed 5 bases and J shed 4 bases, with 18 bases lying between them. Germline V gene sequence: CDR1 SGHKS, CDR2 YYEKEE (reference sequence).

This clonotype was observed many times. V usage is TRBV28 and J usage is TRBJ2-7, with TRBD2 identical over 10 bases. Germline V gene lookup returns CDR1 MDHEN and CDR2 SYDVKM. J was trimmed by 6 bases and V by 6 bases; bases with no gene match: 8. This CDR3 has 14 amino acids. CDR3 sequence: CASSLVLAGVEQYF. As DNA, the CDR3 is TGTGCCAGCAGCCTAGTCCTAGCGGGAGTCGAGCAGTACTTC. The variable domain in full, with the rest retrieved from reference TRBV28 and TRBJ2-7, is DVKVTQSSRYLVKRTGEKVFLECVQDMDHENMFWYRQDPGLGLRLIYFSYDVKMKEKGDIPEGYSVSREKKERFSLILESASTNQTSMYLCASSLVLAGVEQYFGPGTRLTVT.

The sample holds many counts of this clonotype. The chain recombines TRBV12-3 or TRBV12-4 with TRBJ2-7; TRBD2 aligns across 10 bases. This CDR3 spans 15 amino acids. Trimming at V came to 6 bases and at J to 3 bases, leaving 8 bases not matched to a gene. CDR3 residues: CASSVGTSDRYEQYF. CDR3 coding DNA: TGTGCCAGCAGCGTGGGGACTAGCGACCGCTACGAGCAGTACTTC.

This clonotype was detected only a few times. The V and J genes are TRBV18 and TRBJ2-7, with no clear D. This CDR3 region has 12 residues. In germline, CDR1 is KGHSH, CDR2 LQKENI. V dropped 2 bases and J dropped 2 bases, with 4 bases sitting between them. CDR3 bases: TGTGCCAGCTCACCAAACACCTACGAGCAGTACTTC. Its translation: CASSPNTYEQYF.

This sequence joins TRBV5-1 and TRBJ1-2; possible D gene TRBD1, 5 bases. The CDR3 has 11 residues. With 6 bases removed from V and 4 bases from J, the gap between germline ends came to 7 bases. The germline gives CDR1 SGHRS, CDR2 YFSETQ. In DNA form, the CDR3 reads TGCGCCAGCAAAGACAGCTATGGCTACACCTTC. Its translation: CASKDSYGYTF.

There are a few counts of this clonotype. DNA for the CDR3: TGTGCCAGCAGCCAAGGGGACACCATAGCTAACTATGGCTACACCTTC. This translates into CASSQGDTIANYGYTF. The J gene is TRBJ1-2, the V gene TRBV4-2; possible D gene TRBD1, 6 bases. This CDR3 contains 16 residues. Germline CDR1 and CDR2: LGHNA and YNFKEQ. Trimming pared 1 base from V and 0 bases from J, leaving 12 bases between.

The V and J genes are TRBV11-3 and TRBJ2-1; 8 bases agree with TRBD2. This CDR3 has 15 amino acids. CDR1 and CDR2 from the germline V gene are SGHNT and YENEEA. Trimming removed 0 bases from V and 6 bases from J; junction bases left unmatched: 4. The CDR3 DNA is TGTGCCAGCAGCTTAGAACAGGCGGGGGGCAATGAGCAGTTCTTC. It encodes CASSLEQAGGNEQFF.

The chain couples TRBV3-1 to TRBJ2-5; D gene unclear. The ends were cut back, 4 bases at V and 0 bases at J, with 6 bases in the middle. CDR1 is LGHDT, CDR2 YNNKEL, per germline (reference sequence). The CDR3 runs to 13 residues. CDR3 DNA: TGTGCCAGCAGCCGGACCAACCAAGAGACCCAGTACTTC. It specifies CASSRTNQETQYF.

This clonotype was observed a handful of times. This sequence joins TRBV12-3 or TRBV12-4 and TRBJ1-1; 8 nucleotides line up with TRBD1. The CDR3 extends over 14 amino acids. J lost 5 bases, V lost 5 bases, and 7 bases had no gene match. CDR3 coding DNA: TGTGCCAGCAGTCTCGGACAGGGACGAACTGAAGCTTTCTTT. It is translated as CASSLGQGRTEAFF.

In its sample, this clonotype was seen a few times. This chain uses TRBV6-2 or TRBV6-3 with TRBJ2-1, with TRBD2 as a possible D gene (6 bases). CDR1 is MNHEY and CDR2 is SVGEGT in the germline V gene. Trimming left V 6 bases short and J 10 bases short, with 13 bases between. This CDR3 has 12 residues. In nucleotides, the CDR3 is TGTGCCAGCAGCATACTAGCTAACGAGCAGTTCTTC. It codes for CASSILANEQFF.

The genes are TRBV29-1 and TRBJ2-2; possibly TRBD1 or TRBD2 for D (5 bases each). CDR1 and CDR2 from the germline V gene are SQVTM and ANQGSEA. The CDR3 consists of 14 residues. Trimming removed 4 bases at V and 6 bases at J, with 15 bases between. The CDR3, as DNA: TGCAGCGTTGGGGACCCCGTTGGACCCGGGGAGCTGTTTTTT. Translation gives CSVGDPVGPGELFF.

The chain uses TRBV9 and TRBJ2-3, with D hard to call. The V end lost 0 bases, the J end lost 5 bases, and 7 bases lay between the germline ends. CDR3 length: 13 residues. Germline loops: CDR1 SGDLS, CDR2 YYNGEE. DNA for the CDR3: TGTGCCAGCAGCGTAGTCTGGGGAGATACGCAGTATTTT. Translation: CASSVVWGDTQYF.

This clonotype has only a few counts. At one of its ends the junction is not consistent with the germline gene, which may arise from a read error. The CDR3 here is CASSSDNSPLHF. The CDR3 region has the DNA TGTGCCAGCAGCTCCGATAATTCACCCCTCCACTTT. The rearrangement uses TRBV7-9 and TRBJ1-6; D is ambiguous. Germline V gene sequence: CDR1 SEHNR, CDR2 FQNEAQ (reference sequence). The CDR3 has 12 residues.